The source of this T cell receptor (beta chain) is a study of beta chain features in type 1 diabetes. Study-wide results and caveats: The similarity of naive, central memory and Treg TCRB repertoires appeared greater among patients than among healthy donors. Type 1 diabetes patients had TCRB CDR3s that were shorter (moderately but significantly so) in all four CD4+ subsets.

Per donor, one heparinised blood draw averaged approximately 120 mL. CDR1 is MGHRA and CDR2 is YSYEKL in the germline V gene. The CDR3 covers 10 residues. Trimming stripped 3 bases from V and 12 bases from J, with 9 bases between. The isolated RNA, all of it, was reverse transcribed, so expressed TCRB transcripts were what got sequenced. Profiled with immunoSEQ multiplex PCR; TCRdb holds only in-frame clones, not every one. Of 150,000 to 190,000 clones in the sample, around 10% were seen once. Of note for this clone: Its target is unknown.

The chain combines TRBV4-1 with TRBJ2-7; perhaps TRBD1 as D (5 bases). The clonotype comes from a young man with type 1 diabetes. The sequenced sample was central memory CD4+ T cells from blood. CDR3 DNA sequence: TGCGCCAGCAGCCACAGGGTGCGGTACTTC. Protein product: CASSHRVRYF.